This T cell receptor (beta chain) was obtained from a study of blood T cell repertoires in COVID-19. The V gene's germline CDR1 is MNHEY and CDR2 SMNVEV (reference sequence). Trimming took 4 bases from V and 12 from J; bases not matched to a gene: 6. This CDR3 is built from 13 residues. Some clones are missing from TCRdb's copy, which holds only in-frame ones; the method was immunoSEQ multiplex PCR. The table includes about 190,000 clones, approximately 78% detected once. The clonotype was recovered from a woman of 80 years or more with COVID-19, enrolled during active disease. The chain uses TRBV27 and TRBJ2-1; TRBD1 agrees at 10 bases. Specimen: peripheral blood. The CDR3 DNA is TGTGCCAGCAGTTCCCGGGACAGGGGTTCGCAGTTCTTC. Translated: CASSSRDRGSQFF.